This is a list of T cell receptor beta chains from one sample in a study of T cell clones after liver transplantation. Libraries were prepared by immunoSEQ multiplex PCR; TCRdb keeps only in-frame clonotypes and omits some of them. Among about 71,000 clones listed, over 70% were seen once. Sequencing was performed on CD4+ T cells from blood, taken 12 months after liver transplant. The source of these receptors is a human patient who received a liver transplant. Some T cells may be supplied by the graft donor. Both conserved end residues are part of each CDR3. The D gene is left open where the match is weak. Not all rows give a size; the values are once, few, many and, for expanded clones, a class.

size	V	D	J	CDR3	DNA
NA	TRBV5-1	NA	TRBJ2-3	CASSLAGGTDTQYF	TGCGCCAGCAGCTTGGCAGGGGGCACAGATACGCAGTATTTT
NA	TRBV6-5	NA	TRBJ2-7	CASSPGTRYEQYF	TGTGCCAGCAGTCCGGGGACCCGCTACGAGCAGTACTTC
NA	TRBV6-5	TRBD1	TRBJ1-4	CASSSWTGSEKLFF	TGTGCCAGCAGTTCTTGGACAGGGAGTGAAAAACTGTTTTTT
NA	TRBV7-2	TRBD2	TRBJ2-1	CASSSQREKVGSEQFF	TGTGCCAGCAGCTCCCAGCGGGAGAAAGTTGGGAGTGAGCAGTTCTTC
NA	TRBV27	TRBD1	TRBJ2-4	CASSFLTGGRNIQYF	TGTGCCAGCAGTTTCCTGACAGGGGGACGTAACATTCAGTACTTC
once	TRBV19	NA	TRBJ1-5	CASRDRLNQPQHF	TGTGCCAGTAGGGACAGACTCAATCAGCCCCAGCATTTT
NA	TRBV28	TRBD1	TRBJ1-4	CASGQGVNEKLFF	TGTGCCAGTGGACAGGGTGTTAATGAAAAACTGTTTTTT
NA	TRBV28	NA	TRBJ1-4	CASSFVRTALFF	TGTGCCAGCAGTTTCGTCAGGACAGCACTGTTTTTT
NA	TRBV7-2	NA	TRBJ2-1	CASSSDGRLARADEQFF	TGTGCCAGCAGCTCCGACGGTAGGCTAGCGCGAGCGGATGAGCAGTTCTTC
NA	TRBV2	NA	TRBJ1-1	CASSEAFSRLLGWSDTEAFF	TGTGCCAGCAGTGAAGCTTTTAGTAGGTTATTGGGGTGGTCGGACACTGAAGCTTTCTTT
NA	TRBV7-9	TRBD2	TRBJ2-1	CASSRASSGAYNEQFF	TGTGCCAGCAGCCGTGCCTCTAGCGGAGCCTACAATGAGCAGTTCTTC
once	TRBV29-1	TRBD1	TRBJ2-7	CSVAPKVGQGSGEQYF	TGCAGCGTTGCCCCCAAGGTGGGACAGGGGTCGGGGGAGCAGTACTTC
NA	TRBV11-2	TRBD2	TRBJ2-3	CASSAGSGRGDTQYF	TGTGCCAGCAGCGCTGGTAGCGGGAGGGGAGATACGCAGTATTTT
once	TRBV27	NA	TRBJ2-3	CASTLRSRLEDNTDTQYF	TGTGCCAGCACCTTACGTTCCCGCCTAGAGGACAACACAGATACGCAGTATTTT
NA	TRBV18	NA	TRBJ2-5	CASSPQVGETQYF	TGTGCCAGCTCCCCCCAGGTCGGAGAGACCCAGTACTTC
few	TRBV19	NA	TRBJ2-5	CASSIRVQETQYF	TGTGCCAGTAGTATCCGGGTCCAAGAGACCCAGTACTTC
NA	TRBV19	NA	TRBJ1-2	CASTPNGRGESYGYTF	TGTGCCAGTACTCCAAATGGACGGGGGGAAAGCTATGGCTACACCTTC
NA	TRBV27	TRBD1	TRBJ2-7	CASSSLGQGPLGRHF	TGTGCCAGCAGTTCCTTGGGACAGGGACCCCTAGGCCGGCACTTC
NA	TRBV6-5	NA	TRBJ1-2	CASSYRGGYTF	TGTGCCAGCAGTTATCGAGGAGGCTACACCTTC
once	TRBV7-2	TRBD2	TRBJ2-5	CASSPGLAGPYQETQYF	TGTGCCAGCAGCCCGGGACTAGCGGGACCCTACCAAGAGACCCAGTACTTC
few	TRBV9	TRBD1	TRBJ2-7	CASSVGVGQGRMVEQYF	TGTGCCAGCAGCGTAGGAGTGGGACAGGGACGAATGGTCGAGCAGTACTTC
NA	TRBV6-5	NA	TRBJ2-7	CASSYDPNHSYEQYF	TGTGCCAGCAGTTACGACCCGAATCACTCCTACGAGCAGTACTTC
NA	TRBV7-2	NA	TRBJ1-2	CASSLANPYGYTF	TGTGCCAGCAGCTTAGCTAACCCCTATGGCTACACCTTC
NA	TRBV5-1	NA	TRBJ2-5	CASSLTSLYQETQYF	TGCGCCAGCAGCTTGACTAGCCTGTACCAAGAGACCCAGTACTTC
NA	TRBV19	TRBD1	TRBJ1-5	CASNPGQGNQPQHF	TGTGCCAGTAACCCAGGACAGGGAAATCAGCCCCAGCATTTT
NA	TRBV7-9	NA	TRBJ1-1	CASSLGGMAEAFF	TGTGCCAGCAGCTTAGGGGGGATGGCTGAAGCTTTCTTT
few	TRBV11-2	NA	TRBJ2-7	CASSLLGQSEQYF	TGTGCCAGCAGCCTCCTGGGCCAGTCCGAGCAGTACTTC
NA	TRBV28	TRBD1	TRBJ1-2	CASRQGAIPYGYTF	TGTGCCAGCAGACAGGGGGCGATCCCCTATGGCTACACCTTC
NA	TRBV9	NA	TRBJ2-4	CASSPSPPGLAKNIQYF	TGTGCCAGCAGCCCGTCCCCCCCAGGGTTGGCCAAAAACATTCAGTACTTC
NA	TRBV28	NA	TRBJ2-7	CASTLLGRNEQYF	TGTGCCAGCACCCTACTAGGAAGGAACGAGCAGTACTTC
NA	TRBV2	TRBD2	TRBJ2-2	CASNSAGATGELFF	TGTGCCAGCAACTCAGCGGGAGCAACCGGGGAGCTGTTTTTT
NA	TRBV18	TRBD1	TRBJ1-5	CASSPLGQNNQPQHF	TGTGCCAGCTCACCACTGGGACAGAACAATCAGCCCCAGCATTTT
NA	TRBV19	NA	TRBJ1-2	CASSIVPLVGAYGYTF	TGTGCCAGTAGTATAGTCCCCTTGGTGGGGGCCTATGGCTACACCTTC
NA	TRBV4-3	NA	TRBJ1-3	CASSQDAAGAGNTIYF	TGCGCCAGCAGCCAAGATGCGGCAGGAGCTGGAAACACCATATATTTT
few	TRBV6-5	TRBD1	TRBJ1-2	CASSARTGRNYGYTF	TGTGCCAGCAGTGCCCGGACAGGCCGAAACTATGGCTACACCTTC
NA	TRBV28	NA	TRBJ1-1	CASSLLGGPGTEAFF	TGTGCCAGCAGTTTATTGGGGGGGCCGGGGACTGAAGCTTTCTTT
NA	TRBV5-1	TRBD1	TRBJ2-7	CASSTGDRVHEQYF	TGCGCCAGCAGCACCGGGGACAGGGTCCACGAGCAGTACTTC
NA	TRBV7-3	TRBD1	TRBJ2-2	CASSLPGQANTGELFF	TGTGCCAGCAGCCTTCCGGGACAGGCGAACACCGGGGAGCTGTTTTTT
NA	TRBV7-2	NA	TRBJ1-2	CASTERGSGYTF	TGTGCCAGCACCGAGCGGGGATCTGGCTACACCTTC
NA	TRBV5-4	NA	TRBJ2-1	CASSFPGTTYNEQFF	TGTGCCAGCAGCTTTCCCGGGACCACCTACAATGAGCAGTTCTTC
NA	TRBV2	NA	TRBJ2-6	CASSAAGHSGANVLTF	TGTGCCAGCAGTGCGGCGGGGCACTCTGGGGCCAACGTCCTGACTTTC
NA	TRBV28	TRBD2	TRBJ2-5	CASSPPSGSLETQYF	TGTGCCAGCAGTCCACCTAGCGGGAGTTTGGAGACCCAGTACTTC
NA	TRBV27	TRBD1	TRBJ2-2	CASSSGQGLAGELFF	TGTGCCAGCAGTTCGGGACAGGGGTTGGCCGGGGAGCTGTTTTTT
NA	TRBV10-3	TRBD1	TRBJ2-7	CAISEGGTGAWEQYF	TGTGCCATCAGTGAAGGAGGGACAGGGGCCTGGGAGCAGTACTTC
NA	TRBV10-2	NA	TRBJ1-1	CASSESRRNTEAFF	TGCGCCAGCAGTGAAAGCCGACGGAACACTGAAGCTTTCTTT
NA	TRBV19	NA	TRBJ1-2	CASSSPGGPANYGYTF	TGTGCCAGTAGTTCACCTGGCGGACCTGCTAACTATGGCTACACCTTC